The 20 T cell receptor beta chains presented below share a single source sample, sequenced in a study of blood T cell repertoires in COVID-19. This table comes from immunoSEQ multiplex PCR, and its TCRdb copy is limited to in-frame clones, with some not included. The sample includes about 90,000 clones, approximately 88% of them seen just once. Material for sequencing was peripheral blood. Receptors were obtained from a man aged 50 to 60 with COVID-19, enrolled during active disease.

The V gene is TRBV24-1, the J gene TRBJ2-1; 8 bases match TRBD1. Germline loops: CDR1 KGHDR, CDR2 SFDVKD. The V and J ends lost 4 bases and 2 bases, in that order; junction bases with no gene match: 6. CDR3 length: 16 residues. The CDR3 DNA reads TGTGCCACCAGTGACACGACAGGGGCTACCTACAATGAGCAGTTCTTC. The encoded protein is CATSDTTGATYNEQFF.

This chain uses TRBV2 with TRBJ1-6; 8 bases fit TRBD1. Trimming cost V 6 bases and J 7 bases; bases outside gene matches: 5. CDR1 is SNHLY, CDR2 FYNNEI, per germline. This CDR3 comprises 14 residues. Here the CDR3 reads CASRWTGTNSPLHF. CDR3 coding DNA: TGTGCCAGCAGATGGACAGGGACGAATTCACCCCTCCACTTT.

The gene calls are TRBV7-9 and TRBJ1-4; D is unresolved. This CDR3 comprises 12 residues. V dropped 5 bases and J dropped 7 bases, with 8 bases sitting between them. Germline CDR1 SEHNR, CDR2 FQNEAQ (reference sequence). CDR3 amino acids: CASSTAGEKLFF. As DNA, the CDR3 is TGTGCCAGCAGCACGGCAGGTGAAAAACTGTTTTTT.

This chain uses TRBV11-2 with TRBJ1-4; D may be TRBD1 (6 bases). V dropped 5 bases and J dropped 8 bases, with 18 bases sitting between them. This CDR3 is 15 amino acids long. Per germline, CDR1 SGHAT and CDR2 FQNNGV. CDR3 in DNA: TGTGCCAGCAGCGTCGGGTCAGGGGATTGGGAAAAACTGTTTTTT. This codes for CASSVGSGDWEKLFF.

This clone has a handful of counts. This chain uses TRBV5-1 with TRBJ1-2; 7 bases are a match to TRBD1. The germline CDR1 and CDR2 sequences are SGHRS and YFSETQ. V gave up 5 bases and J gave up 3 bases; unmatched junction bases: 7. CDR3 length: 14 amino acids. Here the CDR3 reads CASRRDRDYYGYTF. In nucleotides, the CDR3 is TGCGCCAGCAGGCGGGACAGAGATTACTATGGCTACACCTTC.

The chain uses TRBV7-3 and TRBJ2-5, with D possibly being TRBD1 (7 bases). From germline, CDR1 is SGHTA and CDR2 FQGTGA. V gave up 1 base and J gave up 4 bases, with 16 bases separating them. The CDR3 covers 16 residues. CDR3 sequence reads: CASSLNAGGFLETQYF. The CDR3 nucleotides read TGTGCCAGCAGCTTAAATGCAGGGGGGTTCTTAGAGACCCAGTACTTC.

This sequence joins TRBV5-5 and TRBJ1-5; TRBD1 is a possible D gene (6 bases). V lost 4 bases to trimming and J lost 4 bases, with 15 bases between them. Germline lookup yields CDR1 SGHKS and CDR2 YYEKEE (reference sequence). The CDR3 consists of 15 residues. CDR3 sequence reads: CASSRSGQSNQPQHF. The CDR3 nucleotides read TGTGCCAGCAGCCGATCCGGACAGTCTAATCAGCCCCAGCATTTT.

This sequence joins TRBV6-4 and TRBJ2-6, with D possibly TRBD2 on 5 matching bases. V lost 2 bases, J lost 2 bases, and 7 bases lay in between. Germline CDR1 reads MRHNA; CDR2 reads SNTAGT. CDR3 length: 15 amino acids. For the CDR3, the DNA is TGTGCCAGCAGTGACGAGCGGACTGGGGCCAACGTCCTGACTTTC. Protein product: CASSDERTGANVLTF.

The chain combines TRBV27 with TRBJ1-2; tentatively, D is TRBD1 (6 bases). The germline V and J ends were trimmed by 6 bases and 5 bases, with 10 bases remaining between them. The CDR3 extends over 12 amino acids. CDR1 MNHEY and CDR2 SMNVEV come from the germline V gene (reference sequence). In DNA form, the CDR3 reads TGTGCCAGCAGCCCCACAGGGTATGGCTACACCTTC. Its translation: CASSPTGYGYTF.

J is TRBJ2-4 and V is TRBV2; 10 nucleotides agree with TRBD1. The CDR3 totals 13 residues. CDR1 is SNHLY, CDR2 FYNNEI, per germline. After removal of 6 bases from V and 9 bases from J, the junction contained 5 bases not matched to a gene. CDR3 sequence: CASSGDRGGIQYF. The DNA of the CDR3 is TGTGCCAGCAGCGGGGACAGGGGCGGCATTCAGTACTTC.

CDR3 loop: CASSLLRGETQYF. The DNA of the CDR3 is TGTGCCAGCAGCTTATTGAGAGGAGAGACCCAGTACTTC. The V and J genes are TRBV7-9 and TRBJ2-5; D gene uncertain. Trimming removed 2 bases from V and 4 bases from J, with 8 bases in between. The CDR3 length is 13 residues. Germline values: CDR1 SEHNR, CDR2 FQNEAQ (reference sequence).

This rearrangement joins TRBV5-1 to TRBJ2-7, with TRBD1 identical over 7 bases. Germline V lookup: CDR1 SGHRS, CDR2 YFSETQ. This CDR3 is built from 16 residues. J lost 1 base, V lost 0 bases, and 7 bases had no gene match. The CDR3 bases are TGCGCCAGCAGCTTGGCCATAGACAGGGAATCCTACGAGCAGTACTTC. As protein: CASSLAIDRESYEQYF.

The V call is TRBV19, the J call TRBJ1-1; TRBD1 aligns across 8 bases. Per the germline V gene, CDR1 is LNHDA and CDR2 is SQIVND (reference sequence). This CDR3 contains 13 residues. Trimming took 10 bases from V and 3 from J; bases not matched to a gene: 7. Written as DNA, the CDR3 is TGTGCCACCCTCAGGGGGCTGGACACTGAAGCTTTCTTT. Its translation: CATLRGLDTEAFF.

V is TRBV19 and J is TRBJ2-5; D possibly corresponds to TRBD2 (6 bases). The CDR3 contains 14 residues. V dropped 6 bases and J dropped 5 bases, with 16 bases sitting between them. Germline CDR1 LNHDA, CDR2 SQIVND (reference sequence). CDR3 amino acids: CASSRTLGGETQYF. The CDR3 region has the DNA TGTGCCAGTAGCCGGACACTTGGGGGGGAGACCCAGTACTTC. The entire variable domain, with the rest obtained from reference TRBV19 and TRBJ2-5, is as follows: DGGITQSPKYLFRKEGQNVTLSCEQNLNHDAMYWYRQDPGQGLRLIYYSQIVNDFQKGDIAEGYSVSREKKESFPLTVTSAQKNPTAFYLCASSRTLGGETQYFGPGTRLLVL.

This clone has more than one count but fewer than ten. The chain has TRBV3-1 (or the pseudogene TRBV3-2) and TRBJ1-1; no clear D. V lost 4 bases and J lost 11, with 17 bases in between. In germline, CDR1 is LGHDT, CDR2 YNNKEL (reference sequence). CDR3 length: 13 amino acids. CDR3 nucleotides: TGTGCCAGCAGCCGGCCGGCGGGAACGCGGGCTTTCTTT. This encodes CASSRPAGTRAFF.

The rearrangement uses TRBV30 and TRBJ2-5; maybe TRBD1 (5 bases). Trimming stripped 2 bases from V and 4 bases from J, with 8 bases between. CDR3 length: 12 residues. CDR1 and CDR2 (germline): GTSNPN, SVGIG (reference sequence). The CDR3 nucleotides are TGTGCCTGGAGTAGGCAGGGAGAGACCCAGTACTTC. Protein: CAWSRQGETQYF.

The CDR3 sequence: CASSSKRGGTDTQYF. The CDR3 DNA reads as TGTGCCAGCAGCTCCAAGCGGGGGGGAACAGATACGCAGTATTTT. The chain uses TRBV7-2 and TRBJ2-3, with TRBD2 identical over 10 bases. This CDR3 contains 15 residues. Per the germline V gene, CDR1 is SGHTA and CDR2 is FQGNSA. V dropped 4 bases and J dropped 3; count of bases not matched to a gene: 4.

The chain combines TRBV14 with TRBJ2-7, with 8 bases lining up with TRBD1. J lost 6 bases, V lost 3 bases, and 10 bases had no gene match. The CDR3 is 15 residues long. Germline lookup yields CDR1 SGHDN and CDR2 FVKESK. Here the CDR3 reads CASSHRQGQFGEQYF. The CDR3 DNA reads TGTGCCAGCAGCCACCGACAGGGGCAATTCGGCGAGCAGTACTTC.

The chain carries TRBV7-2 and TRBJ2-1; 11 nucleotides agree with TRBD2. This CDR3 has 14 residues. Germline values: CDR1 SGHTA, CDR2 FQGNSA. V lost 7 bases to trimming and J lost 6 bases; unmatched junction nucleotides: 5. CDR3 DNA: TGTGCCAGCACTCCGGGACTAGCGGTCAATGAGCAGTTCTTC. Its translation is CASTPGLAVNEQFF.

The V gene is TRBV7-2, the J gene TRBJ1-2; no clear D. In germline, CDR1 is SGHTA, CDR2 FQGNSA. Trimming removed 1 base from V and 4 bases from J, with 13 bases in between. This CDR3 has 15 amino acids. The CDR3 sequence is CASSLGQELIYGYTF. For the CDR3, the DNA is TGTGCCAGCAGCTTAGGTCAGGAACTGATCTATGGCTACACCTTC.